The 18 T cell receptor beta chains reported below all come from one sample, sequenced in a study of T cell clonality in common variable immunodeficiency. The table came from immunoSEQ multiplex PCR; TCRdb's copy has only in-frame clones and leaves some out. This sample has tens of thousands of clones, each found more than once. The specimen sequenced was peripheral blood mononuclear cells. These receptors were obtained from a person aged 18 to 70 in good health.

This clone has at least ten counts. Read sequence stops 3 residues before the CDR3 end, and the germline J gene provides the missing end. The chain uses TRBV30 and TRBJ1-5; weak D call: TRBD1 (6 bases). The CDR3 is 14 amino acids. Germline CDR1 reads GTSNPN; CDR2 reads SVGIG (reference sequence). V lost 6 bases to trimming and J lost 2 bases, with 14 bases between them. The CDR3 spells CACNREDGNQPQHF. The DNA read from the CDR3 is TGTGCCTGCAACAGGGAGGACGGCAATCAGCCC.

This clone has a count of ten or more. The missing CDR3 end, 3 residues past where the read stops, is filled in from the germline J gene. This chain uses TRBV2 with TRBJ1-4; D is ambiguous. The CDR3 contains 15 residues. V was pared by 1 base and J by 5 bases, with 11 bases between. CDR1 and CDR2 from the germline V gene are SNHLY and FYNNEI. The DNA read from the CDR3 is TGTGCCAGCAGTGAAGAGGCGGCTTTCAATGAAAAA. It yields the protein CASSEEAAFNEK. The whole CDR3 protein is CASSEEAAFNEKLFF.

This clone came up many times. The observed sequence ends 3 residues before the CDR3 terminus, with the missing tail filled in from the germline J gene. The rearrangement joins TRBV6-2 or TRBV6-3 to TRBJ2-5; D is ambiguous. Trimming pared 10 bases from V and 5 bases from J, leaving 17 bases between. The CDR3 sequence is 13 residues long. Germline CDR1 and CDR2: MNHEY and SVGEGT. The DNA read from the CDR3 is TGTGCCACCACTGGTGGTTTCGGGGAGACC. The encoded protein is CATTGGFGET. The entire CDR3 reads CATTGGFGETQYF.

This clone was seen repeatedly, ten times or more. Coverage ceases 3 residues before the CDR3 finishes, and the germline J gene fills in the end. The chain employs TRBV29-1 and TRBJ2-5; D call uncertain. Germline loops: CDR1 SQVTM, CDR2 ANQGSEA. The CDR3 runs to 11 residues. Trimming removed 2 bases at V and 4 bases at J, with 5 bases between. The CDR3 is CSVETGETQYF. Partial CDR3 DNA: TGCAGCGTTGAAACCGGAGAGACC.

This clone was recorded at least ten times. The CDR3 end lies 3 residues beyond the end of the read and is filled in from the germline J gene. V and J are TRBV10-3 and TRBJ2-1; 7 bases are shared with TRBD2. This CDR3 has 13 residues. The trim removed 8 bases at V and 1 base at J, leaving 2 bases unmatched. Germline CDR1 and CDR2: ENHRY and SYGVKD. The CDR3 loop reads CAIGGSSYNEQFF. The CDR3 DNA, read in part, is TGTGCCATCGGCGGGAGTTCCTACAATGAG.

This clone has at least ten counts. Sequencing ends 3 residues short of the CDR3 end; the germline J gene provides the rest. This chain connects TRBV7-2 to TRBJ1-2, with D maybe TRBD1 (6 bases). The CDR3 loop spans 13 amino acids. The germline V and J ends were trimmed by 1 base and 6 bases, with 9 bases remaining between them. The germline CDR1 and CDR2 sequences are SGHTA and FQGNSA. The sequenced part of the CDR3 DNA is TGTGCCAGCAGCTTAGACAGGGACCATGGC. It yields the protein CASSLDRDHG. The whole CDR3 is CASSLDRDHGYTF.

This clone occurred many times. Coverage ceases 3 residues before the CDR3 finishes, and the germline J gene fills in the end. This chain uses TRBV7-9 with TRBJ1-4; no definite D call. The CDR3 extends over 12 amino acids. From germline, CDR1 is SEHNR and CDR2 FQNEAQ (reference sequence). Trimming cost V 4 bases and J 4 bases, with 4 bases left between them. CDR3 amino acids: CASSYFNEKLFF. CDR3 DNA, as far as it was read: TGTGCCAGCAGCTACTTTAATGAAAAA.

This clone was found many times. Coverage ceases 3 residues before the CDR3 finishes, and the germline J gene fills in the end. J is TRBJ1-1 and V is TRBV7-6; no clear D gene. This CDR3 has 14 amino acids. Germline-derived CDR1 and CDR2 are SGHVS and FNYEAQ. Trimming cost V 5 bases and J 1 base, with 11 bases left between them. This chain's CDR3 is CASSPSSSNTEAFF. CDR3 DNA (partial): TGTGCCAGCAGCCCCAGTTCTTCGAACACTGAA. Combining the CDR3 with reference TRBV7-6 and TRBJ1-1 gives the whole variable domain GAGVSQSPRYKVTKRGQDVALRCDPISGHVSLYWYRQALGQGPEFLTYFNYEAQQDKSGLPNDRFSAERPEGSISTLTIQRTEQRDSAMYRCASSPSSSNTEAFFGQGTRLTVV.

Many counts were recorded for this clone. The CDR3 loop is CASSLSGNTGELFF. The part of the CDR3 DNA that was read is TGTGCCAGCAGCTTATCAGGAAACACCGGGGAG. This chain uses TRBV7-7 with TRBJ2-2; D not resolved. Sequencing ends 3 residues short of the CDR3 end; the germline J gene provides the rest. Germline V lookup: CDR1 SSHAT, CDR2 FNYEAQ (reference sequence). V gave up 2 bases and J gave up 2 bases, with 6 bases separating them. This CDR3 is built from 14 residues.

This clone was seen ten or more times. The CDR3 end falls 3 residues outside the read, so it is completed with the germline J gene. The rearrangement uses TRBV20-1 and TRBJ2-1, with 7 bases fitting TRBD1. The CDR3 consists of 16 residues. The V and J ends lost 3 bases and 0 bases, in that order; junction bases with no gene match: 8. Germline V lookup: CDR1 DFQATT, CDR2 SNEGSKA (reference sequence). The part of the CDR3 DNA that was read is TGCAGTGCTAGCTCTTTAGGGGGCCTCTCCTACAATGAG. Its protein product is CSASSLGGLSYNE. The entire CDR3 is CSASSLGGLSYNEQFF.

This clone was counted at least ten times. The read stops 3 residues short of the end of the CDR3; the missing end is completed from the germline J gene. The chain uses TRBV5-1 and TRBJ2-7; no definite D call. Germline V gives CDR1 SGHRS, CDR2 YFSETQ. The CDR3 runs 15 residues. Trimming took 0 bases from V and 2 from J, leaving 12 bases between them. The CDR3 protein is CASSLAQADPYEQYF. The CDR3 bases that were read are TGCGCCAGCAGCTTGGCCCAGGCAGACCCCTACGAG.

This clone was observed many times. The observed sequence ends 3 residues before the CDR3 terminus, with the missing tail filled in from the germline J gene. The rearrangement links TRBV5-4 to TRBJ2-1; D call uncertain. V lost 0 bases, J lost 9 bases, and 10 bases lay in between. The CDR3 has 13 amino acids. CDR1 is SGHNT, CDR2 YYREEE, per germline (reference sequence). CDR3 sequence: CASSLVPRSEQFF. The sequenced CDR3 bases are TGTGCCAGCAGCTTGGTTCCCCGTAGTGAG.

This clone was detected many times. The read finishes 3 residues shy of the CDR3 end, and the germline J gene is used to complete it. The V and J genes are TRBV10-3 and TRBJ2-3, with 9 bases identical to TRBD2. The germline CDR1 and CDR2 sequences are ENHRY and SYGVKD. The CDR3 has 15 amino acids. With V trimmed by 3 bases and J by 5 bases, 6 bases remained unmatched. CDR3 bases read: TGTGCCATCAGTGAATTAGCGGGAGTTGTAGATACG. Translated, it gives CAISELAGVVDT. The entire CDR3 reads CAISELAGVVDTQYF.

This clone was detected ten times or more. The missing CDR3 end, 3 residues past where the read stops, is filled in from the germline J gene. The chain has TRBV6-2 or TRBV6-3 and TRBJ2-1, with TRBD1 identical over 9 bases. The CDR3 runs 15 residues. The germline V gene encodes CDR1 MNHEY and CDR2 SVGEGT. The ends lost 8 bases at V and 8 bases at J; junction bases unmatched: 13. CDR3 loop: CASYLPGTGSHEQFF. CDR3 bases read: TGTGCCAGCTATCTACCCGGGACAGGGTCGCATGAG.

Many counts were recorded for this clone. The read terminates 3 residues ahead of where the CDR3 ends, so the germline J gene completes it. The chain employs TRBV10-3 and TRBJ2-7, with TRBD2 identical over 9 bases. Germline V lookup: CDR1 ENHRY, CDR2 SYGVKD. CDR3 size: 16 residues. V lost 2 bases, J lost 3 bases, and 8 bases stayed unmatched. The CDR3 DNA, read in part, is TGTGCCATCAGTGAGGGGCTCATGCGGGAGGGCTACGAG. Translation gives CAISEGLMREGYE. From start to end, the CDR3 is CAISEGLMREGYEQYF.

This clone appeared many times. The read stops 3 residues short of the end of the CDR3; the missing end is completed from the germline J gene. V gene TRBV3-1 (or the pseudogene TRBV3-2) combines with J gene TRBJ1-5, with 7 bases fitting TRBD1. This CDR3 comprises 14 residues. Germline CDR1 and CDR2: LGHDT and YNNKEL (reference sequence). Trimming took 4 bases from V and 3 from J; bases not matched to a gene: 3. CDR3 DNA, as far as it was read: TGTGCCAGCAGCCCGGACAGGAACAATCAGCCC. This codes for CASSPDRNNQP. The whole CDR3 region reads CASSPDRNNQPQHF.

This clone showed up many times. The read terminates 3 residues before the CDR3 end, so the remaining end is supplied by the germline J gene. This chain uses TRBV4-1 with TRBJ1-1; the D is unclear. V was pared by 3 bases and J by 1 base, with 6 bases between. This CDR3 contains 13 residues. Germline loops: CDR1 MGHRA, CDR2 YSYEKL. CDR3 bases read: TGCGCCAGCAGCCATAGTAAGAACACTGAA. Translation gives CASSHSKNTE. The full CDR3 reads CASSHSKNTEAFF.

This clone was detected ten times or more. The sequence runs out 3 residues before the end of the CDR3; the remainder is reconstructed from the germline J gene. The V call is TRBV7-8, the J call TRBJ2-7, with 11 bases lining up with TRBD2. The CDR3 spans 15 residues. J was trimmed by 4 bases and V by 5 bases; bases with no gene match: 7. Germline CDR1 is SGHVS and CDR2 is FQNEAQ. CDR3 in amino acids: CASSVGTSGPYEQYF. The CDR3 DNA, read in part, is TGTGCCAGCAGCGTAGGGACTAGCGGACCTTACGAG. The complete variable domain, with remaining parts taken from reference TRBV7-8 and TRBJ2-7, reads GAGVSQSPRYKVAKRGQDVALRCDPISGHVSLFWYQQALGQGPEFLTYFQNEAQLDKSGLPSDRFFAERPEGSVSTLKIQRTQQEDSAVYLCASSVGTSGPYEQYFGPGTRLTVT.